This T cell receptor beta chain is from a study of blood T cell repertoires in COVID-19. Clones were read by immunoSEQ multiplex PCR, and TCRdb kept only the in-frame ones, dropping some. Of fewer than 500,000 clones in the sample, roughly 87% were seen once. The germline CDR1 and CDR2 sequences are SGHAT and FQNNGV. Unmatched junction bases numbered 4, after V lost 0 bases and J lost 2 bases. The CDR3 runs to 16 residues. Sequencing used PBMCs or T cells enriched from blood (not recorded which). The genes are TRBV11-2 and TRBJ1-5; 7 bases fit TRBD1. This TCR derives from a young woman with acute COVID-19. CDR3 region: CASSLDAGGGNQPQHF. The CDR3 nucleotides read TGTGCCAGCAGCTTAGACGCAGGGGGTGGCAATCAGCCCCAGCATTTT.